Listed here is a single TCR beta chain. This clone was counted once. No cognate antigen has been identified for it. It has no much larger one-base neighbor in the sample; base qualities were not kept. Using the deep immunoSEQ assay, multiplex PCR amplified TCR CDR3 regions from genomic DNA. For each cell subset, the extracted genomic DNA was distributed evenly across all wells of several immunoSEQ 96-well plates, and each plate served as one replicate. For sorted subsets, 150 to 250 ng genomic DNA, equal to 25,000 to 35,000 T cell genomes, was loaded into each replicate PCR. Purified libraries were measured with a Qubit 3.0 fluorometer, size-checked on a Bioanalyzer 2100, and measured again with the KAPA Library Quantification kit. A separate single-read 150-cycle Illumina NextSeq 550 flow cell was used to sequence each immunoSEQ 96-well plate. In the paper's pipeline: Because only junctional sequences without quality scores were contained in the immunoSEQ output, filtering matching that applied to full-length reads could not be performed. Sequences were annotated with PyIR, a Python wrapper for IgBLAST v1.9, using IMGT germline references to assign V/J genes and CDR3. Reads were removed for weak V/J assignments (E-value above 1e-6), missing CDR3, stop codons, out-of-frame junctions, or ambiguous translated residues. V3J clonotypes were defined as sequences sharing the same inferred V gene, J gene, and CDR3 amino acid sequence. Percentage overlap between repertoires was computed as shared unique clonotypes divided by the size of the smaller repertoire. RTK rarefaction, the Chao1 estimator, and Recon v2.1 estimates of unobserved clonotypes were used to assess repertoire richness. OLGA was used to compute generation probabilities for all TCRbeta clonotypes that the gDNA method yielded from a few donors. The table comes from immuneACCESS by way of TCRdb, which keeps in-frame sequences with V and J called. Part of the clones is missing from these tables; in studies checked, under half for an unresolved V gene and the rest for unknown reasons. From that table come the V and J calls and clone size; the DNA was used to work out D and trimming. The sample table holds about 1.9 million clones, of which 90% to 95% were seen once. Of the sample, over 1.5% falls within the top ten clones.

This sample is part of a study of shared clonotypes between healthy human individuals (dated by TCRdb to the early 2020s). Regarding the complete study: The cohort comprised two women and a few men aged 18 to 49 years. Leukapheresis yielded between about 0.94 and 9.5 billion PBMCs per donor. The study deeply sequenced blood TCR repertoires of five healthy adults to estimate repertoire size and the extent of clonotype sharing between individuals. Per donor, three plates each were used for CD4 naive and CD4 memory, two for CD8 naive, and one for CD8 memory. Different laboratories and diverse techniques were used to prepare libraries and sequence TCR repertoires, to increase sequencing depth and limit assay-specific biases. Beyond this particular receptor, the publication reports: Sharing across a few donors was observed for about 5% of naive CD4, 3% to 3.5% of naive CD8, roughly 2.4% of memory CD4, and roughly 0.4% of memory CD8 clonotypes. Estimated clonotype richness was generally larger for naive than for memory subsets. The small number of donors limited the genetic and exposure-history diversity represented. Pairwise subsampling led to the expectation that sequencing depth would affect the degree of clonotype sharing among donors. Higher generation probabilities were observed for clonotypes shared by all four sorted-subset donors than for non-shared clonotypes. Sampling was limited to blood, and TCR repertoires in tissue likely differ from TCR repertoires in blood. Incomplete sequencing was indicated by rarefaction of sorted-subset datasets, despite the large sequencing depth.

From the cysteine through the phenylalanine, the CDR3 covers 16 amino acids. The entry retains the CDR3 DNA only, 48 bases that are in frame from base 1. According to the germline V gene (reference sequence), CDR1 reads SEHNR and CDR2 reads FQNEAQ. Relative to germline, V is 0 bases shorter and J is 8 bases shorter, with 16 bases between their ends. CD8 naive samples consisted of CD45RO-negative cells that were positively selected for CCR7, yielding a CD45RA+CCR7+ population without TemRA cells. The donors were healthy, HIV-negative adults with no recently reported acute infections or vaccinations. Every donor was a Caucasian adult residing in Nashville, Tennessee, USA. After blood collection by leukapheresis, PBMCs were isolated using Ficoll-Histopaque density gradient centrifugation and then cryopreserved in the vapor phase of liquid nitrogen. Analytical flow cytometry was used to check the purity and quantity of each magnetically sorted T cell population. Genomic DNA was isolated from each sorted fraction and quantified by UV absorbance on a Nanodrop 2000c.

The receptor's source is a man younger than 35 in good health. Some clones in this sample may be carry-over from other donors' samples. The sample consisted of naive CD8+ T cells from PBMCs. Taken with the paper, the label for cell subset or site translates to: CD45RA+CCR7+. The chain is made from TRBV7-9 and TRBJ1-4, with no D gene named confidently. The nucleotide sequence reads as follows: TGTGCCAGCAGCTTAGCAATCCGGGCCTTACAAGAAAAACTGTTTTTT. Its protein reads: CASSLAIRALQEKLFF. Joined to the reference TRBV7-9 and TRBJ1-4 proteins, this CDR3 gives the full variable domain: DTGVSQNPRHKITKRGQNVTFRCDPISEHNRLYWYRQTLGQGPEFLTYFQNEAQLEKSRLLSDRFSAERPKGSFSTLEIQRTEQGDSAMYLCASSLAIRALQEKLFFGSGTQLSVL.